This T cell receptor (beta chain) was retrieved from a study of regulatory T cells in long-lasting Graves disease. The study, taken as a whole, reports: Thyroid tissue went unexamined; only peripheral blood was analyzed.

The authors built TCR beta libraries using iRepertoire HTBI primers and Arm-PCR of CDR3 regions. TCRdb called the multiplex PCR reads again in MiXCR, with one record for every CDR3 protein. The repertoire consists of 500,000 to 800,000 distinct CDR3 sequences, with 25% to 35% occurring once and the leading ten covering around 40%. Time point specified: persistent/refractory GD, antithyroid drugs over 5 years with positive TRAb. The TCR library was made from RNA that had been extracted from PBMCs in TRIzol. CDR3 length: 17 amino acids. Between the trimmed V and J ends, which lost 0 bases and 1 base, there was a span of 15 bases. Germline V lookup: CDR1 LNHDA, CDR2 SQIVND (reference sequence). The table lists this clonotype with a few counts. Its target is not known.

This sample comprised peripheral blood mononuclear cells (PBMCs), obtained when the disease was refractory, from a patient treated with antithyroid drugs. The chain couples TRBV19 to TRBJ1-2, with D possibly being TRBD1 (5 bases). The TCR was taken from a female donor with Graves disease. This chain's CDR3 is CASSIDRLAGSNYGYTF. DNA of the CDR3: TGTGCCAGTAGTATAGATCGTTTGGCAGGGAGTAACTATGGCTACACCTTC.